This T cell receptor (beta chain) stems from a study of blood T cell repertoires in COVID-19. Using immunoSEQ multiplex PCR, the repertoire was profiled, and TCRdb retains in-frame clones only, with some absent. The sample carries approximately 500,000 clones, 85% to 90% recorded once. J gave up 7 bases and V 8 bases, and 7 bases lay outside the gene matches. Germline values: CDR1 MGHDK, CDR2 SYGVNS. This CDR3 is built from 13 residues. The source is a middle-aged woman who had recovered from COVID-19. Specimen: PBMCs or T cells enriched from blood (not recorded which). This chain uses TRBV25-1 with TRBJ1-2; 10 bases align to TRBD1. CDR3 in DNA: TGTGCCAGCCTACCGGGACAGGGGTCTGGCTACACCTTC. It codes for CASLPGQGSGYTF.